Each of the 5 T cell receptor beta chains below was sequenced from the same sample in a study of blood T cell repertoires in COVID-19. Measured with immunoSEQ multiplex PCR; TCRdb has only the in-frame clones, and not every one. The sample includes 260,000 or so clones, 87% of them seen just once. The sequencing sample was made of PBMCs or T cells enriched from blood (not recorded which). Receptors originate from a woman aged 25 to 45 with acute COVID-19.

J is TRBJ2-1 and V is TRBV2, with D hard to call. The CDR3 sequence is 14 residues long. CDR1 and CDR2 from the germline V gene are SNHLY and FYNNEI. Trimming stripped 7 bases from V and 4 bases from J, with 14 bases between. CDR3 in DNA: TGTGCCAGCAAGGTGGCTGCACTATACAATGAGCAGTTCTTC. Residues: CASKVAALYNEQFF.

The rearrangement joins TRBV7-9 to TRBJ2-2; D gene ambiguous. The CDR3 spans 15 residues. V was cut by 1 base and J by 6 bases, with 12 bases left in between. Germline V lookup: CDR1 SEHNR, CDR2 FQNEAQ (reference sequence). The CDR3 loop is CASSLGISIPGELFF. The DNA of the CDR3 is TGTGCCAGCAGCTTAGGAATCTCTATCCCCGGGGAGCTGTTTTTT.

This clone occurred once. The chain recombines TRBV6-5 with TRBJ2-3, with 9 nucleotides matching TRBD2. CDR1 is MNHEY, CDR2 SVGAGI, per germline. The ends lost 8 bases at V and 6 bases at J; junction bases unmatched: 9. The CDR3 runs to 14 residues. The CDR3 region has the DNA TGTGCCAGCTCGCTAGCGGGGATTGAGGATACGCAGTATTTT. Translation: CASSLAGIEDTQYF.

CDR3 protein: CASSAGTGYYGYTF. CDR3 DNA sequence: TGTGCCAGCAGCGCCGGGACAGGGTACTATGGCTACACCTTC. This chain connects TRBV2 to TRBJ1-2; 9 nucleotides align to TRBD1. CDR3 length: 14 residues. Losses at the gene ends were 6 bases for V and 3 bases for J; bases not matched to a gene: 5. CDR1 is SNHLY and CDR2 is FYNNEI in the germline V gene.

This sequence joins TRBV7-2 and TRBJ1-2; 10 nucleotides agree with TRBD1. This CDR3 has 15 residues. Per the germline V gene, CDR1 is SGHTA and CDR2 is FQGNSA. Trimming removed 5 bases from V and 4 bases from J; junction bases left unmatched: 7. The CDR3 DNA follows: TGTGCCAGCAGCCCGGGACAGGGGTTAATCTATGGCTACACCTTC. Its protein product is CASSPGQGLIYGYTF.